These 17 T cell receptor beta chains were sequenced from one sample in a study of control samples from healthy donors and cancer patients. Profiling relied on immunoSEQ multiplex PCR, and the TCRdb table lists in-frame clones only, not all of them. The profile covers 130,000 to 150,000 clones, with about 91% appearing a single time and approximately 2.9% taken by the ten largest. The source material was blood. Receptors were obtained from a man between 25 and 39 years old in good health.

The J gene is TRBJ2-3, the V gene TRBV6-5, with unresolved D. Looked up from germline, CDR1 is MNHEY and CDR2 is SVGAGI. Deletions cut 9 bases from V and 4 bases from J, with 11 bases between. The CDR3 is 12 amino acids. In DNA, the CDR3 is TGTGCCAGTAGAAATGGGGCAGATACGCAGTATTTT. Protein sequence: CASRNGADTQYF.

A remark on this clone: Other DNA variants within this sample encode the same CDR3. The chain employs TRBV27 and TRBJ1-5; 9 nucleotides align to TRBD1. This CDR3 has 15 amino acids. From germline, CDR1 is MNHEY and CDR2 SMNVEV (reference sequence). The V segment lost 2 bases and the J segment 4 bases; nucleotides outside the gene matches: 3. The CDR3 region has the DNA TGTGCCAGCAGTTTAGCGGGGACAGGGAATCAGCCCCAGCATTTT. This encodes CASSLAGTGNQPQHF.

The CDR3 bases are TGTGCCAGCAGCCTTAAATTTAAAAGGGCCACCGGGGAGCTGTTTTTT. Translating gives CASSLKFKRATGELFF. The chain is built from TRBV21-1 and TRBJ2-2. TRBV21-1 is a listed pseudogene. The CDR3 runs to 16 residues.

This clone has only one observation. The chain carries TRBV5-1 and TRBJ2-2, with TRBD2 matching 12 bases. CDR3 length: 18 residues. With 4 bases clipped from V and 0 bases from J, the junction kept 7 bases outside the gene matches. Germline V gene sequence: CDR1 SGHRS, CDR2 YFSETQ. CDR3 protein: CASSQVPSGGANTGELFF. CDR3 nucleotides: TGCGCCAGCAGCCAAGTACCTAGCGGGGGGGCGAACACCGGGGAGCTGTTTTTT.

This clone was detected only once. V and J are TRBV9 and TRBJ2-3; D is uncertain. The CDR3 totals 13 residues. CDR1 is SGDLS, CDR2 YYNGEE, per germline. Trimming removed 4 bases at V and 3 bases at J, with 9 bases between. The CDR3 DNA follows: TGTGCCAGCAGCTTCGCCGCGACAGATACGCAGTATTTT. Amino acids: CASSFAATDTQYF.

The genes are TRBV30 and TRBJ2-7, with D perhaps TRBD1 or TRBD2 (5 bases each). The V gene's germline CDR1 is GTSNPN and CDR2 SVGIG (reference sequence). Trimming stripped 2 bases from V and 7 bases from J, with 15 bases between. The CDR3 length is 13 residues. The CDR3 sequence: CAWSSGTLWEQYF. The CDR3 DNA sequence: TGTGCCTGGAGTTCAGGGACCCTGTGGGAGCAGTACTTC.

DNA of the CDR3: TGCGCCAGCAGCTTGGGGACAACTAACTATGGCTACACCTTC. Encoded protein: CASSLGTTNYGYTF. The V gene is TRBV5-1, the J gene TRBJ1-2; weak D call: TRBD1 (5 bases). This CDR3 has 14 residues. Germline CDR1 is SGHRS and CDR2 is YFSETQ. Between the trimmed V and J ends, which lost 0 bases and 0 bases, there was a span of 6 bases.

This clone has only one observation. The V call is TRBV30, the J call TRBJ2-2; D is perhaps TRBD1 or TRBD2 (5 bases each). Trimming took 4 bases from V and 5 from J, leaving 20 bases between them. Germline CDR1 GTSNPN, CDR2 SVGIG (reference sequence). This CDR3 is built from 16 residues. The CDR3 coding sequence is TGTGCCTGGATCGGGGACCGACCATCGGGGACCGGGGAGCTGTTTTTT. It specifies CAWIGDRPSGTGELFF.

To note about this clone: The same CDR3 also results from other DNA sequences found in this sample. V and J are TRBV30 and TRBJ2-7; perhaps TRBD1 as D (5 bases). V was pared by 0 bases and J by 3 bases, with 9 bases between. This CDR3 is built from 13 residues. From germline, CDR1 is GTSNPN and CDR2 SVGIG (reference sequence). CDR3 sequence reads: CAWSVGVSYEQYF. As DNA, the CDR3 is TGTGCCTGGAGTGTAGGGGTCAGCTACGAGCAGTACTTC.

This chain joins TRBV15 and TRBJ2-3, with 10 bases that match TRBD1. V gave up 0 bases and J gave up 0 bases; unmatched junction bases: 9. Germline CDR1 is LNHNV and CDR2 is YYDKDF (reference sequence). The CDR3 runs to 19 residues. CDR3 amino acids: CATSRDSGTGVLSTDTQYF. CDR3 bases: TGTGCCACCAGCAGAGATTCCGGGACAGGGGTATTAAGCACAGATACGCAGTATTTT.

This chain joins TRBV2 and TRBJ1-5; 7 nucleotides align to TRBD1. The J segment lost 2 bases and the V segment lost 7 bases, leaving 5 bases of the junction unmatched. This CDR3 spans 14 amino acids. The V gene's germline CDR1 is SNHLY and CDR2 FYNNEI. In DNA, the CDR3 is TGTGCCAGCAATAAAGACAGGGGCAATCAGCCCCAGCATTTT. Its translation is CASNKDRGNQPQHF.

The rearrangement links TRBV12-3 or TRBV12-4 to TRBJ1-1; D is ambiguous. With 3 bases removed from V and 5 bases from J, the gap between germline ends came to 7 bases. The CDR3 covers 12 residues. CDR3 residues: CASSFVGTEAFF. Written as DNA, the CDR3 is TGTGCCAGCAGTTTTGTGGGAACTGAAGCTTTCTTT.

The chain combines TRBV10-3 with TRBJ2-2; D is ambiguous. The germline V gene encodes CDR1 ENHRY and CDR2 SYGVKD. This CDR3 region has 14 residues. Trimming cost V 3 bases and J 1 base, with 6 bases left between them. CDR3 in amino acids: CAISDMGNTGELFF. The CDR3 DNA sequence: TGTGCCATCAGTGATATGGGGAACACCGGGGAGCTGTTTTTT.

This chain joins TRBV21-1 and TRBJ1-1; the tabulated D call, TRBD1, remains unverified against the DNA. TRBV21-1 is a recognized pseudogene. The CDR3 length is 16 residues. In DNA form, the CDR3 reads TGTGCCAGCAGCAAAAGACAGGGACAGAAGAACACTGAAGCTTTCTTT. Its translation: CASSKRQGQKNTEAFF.

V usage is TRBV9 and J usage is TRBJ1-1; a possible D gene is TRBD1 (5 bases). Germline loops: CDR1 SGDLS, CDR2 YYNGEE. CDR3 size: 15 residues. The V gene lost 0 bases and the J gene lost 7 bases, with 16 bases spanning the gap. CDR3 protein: CASSVVGGSAYEAFF. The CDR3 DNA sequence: TGTGCCAGCAGCGTAGTGGGGGGGAGCGCGTATGAAGCTTTCTTT. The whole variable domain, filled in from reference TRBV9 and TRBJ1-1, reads DSGVTQTPKHLITATGQRVTLRCSPRSGDLSVYWYQQSLDQGLQFLIQYYNGEERAKGNILERFSAQQFPDLHSELNLSSLELGDSALYFCASSVVGGSAYEAFFGQGTRLTVV.

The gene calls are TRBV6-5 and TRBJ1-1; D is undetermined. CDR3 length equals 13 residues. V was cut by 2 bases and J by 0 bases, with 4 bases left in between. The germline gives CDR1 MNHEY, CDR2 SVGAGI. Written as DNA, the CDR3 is TGTGCCAGCAGTTACACCCTGAACACTGAAGCTTTCTTT. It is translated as CASSYTLNTEAFF.

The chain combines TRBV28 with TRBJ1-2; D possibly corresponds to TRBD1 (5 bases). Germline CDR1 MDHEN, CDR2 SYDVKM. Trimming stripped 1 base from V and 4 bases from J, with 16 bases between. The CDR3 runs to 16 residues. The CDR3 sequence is CASSLFGALNSYGYTF. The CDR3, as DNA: TGTGCCAGCAGTTTATTTGGGGCCCTCAACTCCTATGGCTACACCTTC.